Listed below are T cell receptor beta chains from one sample, sequenced in a study of a mutant IDH1 vaccine in newly diagnosed glioma. Which antigens these TCRs recognize remains unknown. Libraries were prepared by immunoSEQ multiplex PCR; TCRdb keeps only in-frame clonotypes and omits some of them. Of just over 80,000 clones in the sample, 75% to 85% were seen once. Sequenced material: PBMCs, taken from a glioma patient whose treatment included an IDH1 peptide vaccine. The receptors originated from a man aged 25 to 45 with glioma. Some clones in this sample may be carry-over from other donors' samples. Both conserved end residues are part of each CDR3. A D gene is named only where the DNA matches it firmly. Expanded clones get a size class; other rows say once, few or many, or leave the size out.

j_call,clone_size,v_call,d_call,cdr3_aa,cdr3_nt
TRBJ1-4,.,TRBV7-6,.,CASSPGKKEKLFF,TGTGCCAGCAGCCCCGGAAAAAAGGAAAAACTGTTTTTT
TRBJ2-7,.,TRBV5-6,.,CASTPGPSLYEQYF,TGTGCCAGCACACCGGGTCCCTCCCTCTACGAGCAGTACTTC
TRBJ2-7,.,TRBV10-3,.,CASRDRLSYEQYF,TGTGCCTCAAGGGATAGACTCTCCTACGAGCAGTACTTC
TRBJ1-6,.,TRBV10-2,TRBD1,CATTPGQGAPLHF,TGCGCCACCACTCCGGGACAGGGAGCACCCCTCCACTTT
TRBJ1-3,few,TRBV7-9,TRBD1,CASSLFYRGREGNTIYF,TGTGCCAGCAGCTTGTTCTACAGGGGGCGCGAGGGAAACACCATATATTTT
TRBJ1-2,.,TRBV30,TRBD1,CAWSRGPRGTGGYTF,TGTGCCTGGAGTCGGGGGCCCAGGGGGACGGGAGGCTACACCTTC
TRBJ1-2,.,TRBV6-4,TRBD1,CASSGPGQAGGYTF,TGTGCCAGCAGCGGCCCCGGACAGGCCGGGGGCTACACCTTC
TRBJ2-7,.,TRBV7-3,TRBD1,CASSQGGFPSYEQYF,TGTGCCAGCAGCCAAGGGGGCTTCCCCTCCTACGAGCAGTACTTC
TRBJ1-6,.,TRBV5-4,.,CASSLEKGSPLHF,TGTGCCAGCAGCTTGGAAAAGGGATCACCCCTCCACTTT
TRBJ1-1,.,TRBV29-1,.,CSAGGGYTEAFF,TGCAGCGCAGGTGGTGGGTACACTGAAGCTTTCTTT